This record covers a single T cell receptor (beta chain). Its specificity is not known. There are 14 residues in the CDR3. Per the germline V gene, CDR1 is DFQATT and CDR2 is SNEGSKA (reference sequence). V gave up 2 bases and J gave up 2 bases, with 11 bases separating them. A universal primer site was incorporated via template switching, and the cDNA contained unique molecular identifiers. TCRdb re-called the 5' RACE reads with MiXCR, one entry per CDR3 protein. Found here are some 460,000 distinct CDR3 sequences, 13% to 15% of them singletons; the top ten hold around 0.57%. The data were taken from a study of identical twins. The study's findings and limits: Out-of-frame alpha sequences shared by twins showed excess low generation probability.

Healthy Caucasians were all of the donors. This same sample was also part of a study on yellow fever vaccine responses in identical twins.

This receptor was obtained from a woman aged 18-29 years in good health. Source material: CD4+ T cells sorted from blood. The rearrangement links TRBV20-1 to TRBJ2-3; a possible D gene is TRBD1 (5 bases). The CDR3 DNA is TGCAGTGCTAGACGAAAGGACACCACAGATACGCAGTATTTT. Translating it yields CSARRKDTTDTQYF.